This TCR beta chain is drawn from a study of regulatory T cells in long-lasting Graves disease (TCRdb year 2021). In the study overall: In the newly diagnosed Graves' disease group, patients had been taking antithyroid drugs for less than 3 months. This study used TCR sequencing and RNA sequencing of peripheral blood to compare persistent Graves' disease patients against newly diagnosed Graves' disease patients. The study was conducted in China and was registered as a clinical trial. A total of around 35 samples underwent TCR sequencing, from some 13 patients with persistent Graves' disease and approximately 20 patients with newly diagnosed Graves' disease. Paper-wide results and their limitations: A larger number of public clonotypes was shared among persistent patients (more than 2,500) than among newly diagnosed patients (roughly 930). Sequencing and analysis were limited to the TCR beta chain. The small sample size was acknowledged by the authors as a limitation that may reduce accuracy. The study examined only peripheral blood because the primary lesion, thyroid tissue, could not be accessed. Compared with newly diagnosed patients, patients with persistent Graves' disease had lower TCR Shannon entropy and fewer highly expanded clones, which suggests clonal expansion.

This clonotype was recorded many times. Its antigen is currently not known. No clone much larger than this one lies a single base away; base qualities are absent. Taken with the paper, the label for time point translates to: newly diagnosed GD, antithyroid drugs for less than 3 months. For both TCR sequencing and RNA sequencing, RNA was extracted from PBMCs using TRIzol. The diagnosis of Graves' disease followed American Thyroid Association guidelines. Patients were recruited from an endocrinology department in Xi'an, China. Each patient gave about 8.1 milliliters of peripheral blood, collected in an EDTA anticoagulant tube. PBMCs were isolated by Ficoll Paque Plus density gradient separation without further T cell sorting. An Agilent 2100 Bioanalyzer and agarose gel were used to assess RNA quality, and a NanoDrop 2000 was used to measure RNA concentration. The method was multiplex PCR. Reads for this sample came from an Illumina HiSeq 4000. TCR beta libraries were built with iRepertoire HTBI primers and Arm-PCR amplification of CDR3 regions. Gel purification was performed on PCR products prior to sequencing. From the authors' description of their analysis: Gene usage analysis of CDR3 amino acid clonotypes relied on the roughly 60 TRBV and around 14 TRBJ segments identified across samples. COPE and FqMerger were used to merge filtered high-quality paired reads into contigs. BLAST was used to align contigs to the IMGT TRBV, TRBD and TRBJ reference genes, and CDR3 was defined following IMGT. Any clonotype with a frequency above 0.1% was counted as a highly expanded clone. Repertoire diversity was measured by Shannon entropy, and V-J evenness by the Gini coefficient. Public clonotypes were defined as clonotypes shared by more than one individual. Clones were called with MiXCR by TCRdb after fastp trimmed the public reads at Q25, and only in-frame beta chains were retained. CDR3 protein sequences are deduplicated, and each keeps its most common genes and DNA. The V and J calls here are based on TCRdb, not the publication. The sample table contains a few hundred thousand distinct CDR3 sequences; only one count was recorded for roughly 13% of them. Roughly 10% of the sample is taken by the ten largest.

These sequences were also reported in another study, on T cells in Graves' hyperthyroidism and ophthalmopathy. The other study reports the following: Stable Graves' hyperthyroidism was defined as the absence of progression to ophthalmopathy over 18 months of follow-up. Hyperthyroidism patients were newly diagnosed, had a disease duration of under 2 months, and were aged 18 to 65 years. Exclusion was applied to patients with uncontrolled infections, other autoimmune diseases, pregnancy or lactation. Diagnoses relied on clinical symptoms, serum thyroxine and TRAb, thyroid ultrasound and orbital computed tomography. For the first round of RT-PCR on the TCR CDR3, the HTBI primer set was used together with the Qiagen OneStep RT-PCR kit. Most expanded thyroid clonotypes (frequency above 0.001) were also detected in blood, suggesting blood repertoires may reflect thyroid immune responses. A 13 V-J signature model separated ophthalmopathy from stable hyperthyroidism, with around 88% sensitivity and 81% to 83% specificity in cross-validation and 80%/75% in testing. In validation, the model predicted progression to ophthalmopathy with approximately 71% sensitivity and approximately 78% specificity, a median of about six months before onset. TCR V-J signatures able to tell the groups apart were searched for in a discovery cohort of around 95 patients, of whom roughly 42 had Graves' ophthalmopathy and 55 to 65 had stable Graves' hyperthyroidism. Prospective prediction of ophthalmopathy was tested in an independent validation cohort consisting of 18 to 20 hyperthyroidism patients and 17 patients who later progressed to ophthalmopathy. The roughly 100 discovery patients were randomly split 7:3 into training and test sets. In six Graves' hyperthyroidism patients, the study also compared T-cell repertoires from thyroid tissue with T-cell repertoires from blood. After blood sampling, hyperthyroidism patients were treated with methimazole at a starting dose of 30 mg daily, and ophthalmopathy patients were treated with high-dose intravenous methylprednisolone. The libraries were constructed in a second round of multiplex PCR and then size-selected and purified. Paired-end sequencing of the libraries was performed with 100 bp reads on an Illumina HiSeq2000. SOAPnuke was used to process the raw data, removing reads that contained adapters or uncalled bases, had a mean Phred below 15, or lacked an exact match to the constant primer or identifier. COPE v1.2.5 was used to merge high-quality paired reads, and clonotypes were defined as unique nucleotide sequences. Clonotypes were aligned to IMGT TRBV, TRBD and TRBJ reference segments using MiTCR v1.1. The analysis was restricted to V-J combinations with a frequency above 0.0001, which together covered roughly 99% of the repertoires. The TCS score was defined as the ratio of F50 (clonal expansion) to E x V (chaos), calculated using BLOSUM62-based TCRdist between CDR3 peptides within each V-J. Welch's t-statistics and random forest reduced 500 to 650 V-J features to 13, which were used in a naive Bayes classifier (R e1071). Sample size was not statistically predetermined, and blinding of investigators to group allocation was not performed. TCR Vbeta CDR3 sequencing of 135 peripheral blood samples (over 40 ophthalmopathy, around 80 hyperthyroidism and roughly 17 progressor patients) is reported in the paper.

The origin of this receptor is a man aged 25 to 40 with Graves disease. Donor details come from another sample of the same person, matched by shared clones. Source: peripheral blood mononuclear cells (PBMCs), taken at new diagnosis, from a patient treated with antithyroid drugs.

The CDR3 region has the sequence CAISVTLAGGDTQYF. DNA sequence: TGTGCCATCAGTGTGACCCTAGCGGGAGGCGATACGCAGTATTTT. The rearranged segments are TRBV10-3 and TRBJ2-3; 11 middle bases align to TRBD2. Including the terminal cysteine and phenylalanine, the CDR3 comprises 15 residues. Only the CDR3 region is kept as DNA, spanning 45 bases read in frame from base 1. Ends trimmed: V by 4 bases, J by 6 bases; bases unmatched to a gene: 6. Taken from the germline V gene, the CDR1 and CDR2 loops are ENHRY and SYGVKD.